These 29 T cell receptor beta chains were all obtained from the same sample, sequenced in a study of T-cell reconstitution after alpha-beta-depleted transplantation in children. Unique molecular identifiers were built into the TCRbeta library. TCRdb redid the calling of the PCR reads with MiXCR, one entry per CDR3 protein. The sample shows over 70,000 distinct CDR3 sequences, 12% of them seen only once. Sequencing used PBMCs from the stem cell graft donor, obtained from the stem cell graft. The receptor source for this set is a human donor who donated a stem cell graft to a child with inherited bone marrow failure.

This clonotype was detected many times. The rearrangement uses TRBV10-3 and TRBJ2-7, with D possibly matching TRBD2 (7 bases). The germline CDR1 and CDR2 sequences are ENHRY and SYGVKD. This CDR3 contains 12 residues. Trimming took 8 bases from V and 6 from J, leaving 14 bases between them. CDR3 sequence (DNA): TGTGCCATCTCACCAGGGGAGGGCGAGCAGTACTTC. Protein: CAISPGEGEQYF.

The sample holds a few counts of this clonotype. V gene TRBV10-3 combines with J gene TRBJ1-5; 10 bases line up with TRBD1. In germline, CDR1 is ENHRY, CDR2 SYGVKD. V dropped 2 bases and J dropped 4; count of bases not matched to a gene: 5. There are 16 residues in the CDR3. CDR3 sequence reads: CAISEEGTGVNQPQHF. Here the CDR3 DNA reads TGTGCCATCAGTGAGGAGGGGACAGGGGTTAATCAGCCCCAGCATTTT.

There are many counts of this clonotype. This chain links TRBV27 with TRBJ1-1; 8 bases fit TRBD1. Germline V CDR1 and CDR2: MNHEY, SMNVEV (reference sequence). The CDR3 sequence is 14 residues long. V shed 5 bases and J 3 bases; nucleotides not matched to a gene: 5. The DNA for the CDR3 is TGTGCCAGCAGTCCAGGGGGCGCGTACACTGAAGCTTTCTTT. Translating gives CASSPGGAYTEAFF.

This clonotype showed up many times. The chain links TRBV5-1 to TRBJ2-1; TRBD1 matches 9 bases. Germline values: CDR1 SGHRS, CDR2 YFSETQ. V shed 5 bases and J 5 bases; nucleotides not matched to a gene: 8. The CDR3 contains 15 residues. The DNA of the CDR3 is TGCGCCAGCAGGGGGGGGACAGGGAACCACAATGAGCAGTTCTTC. Amino acid sequence: CASRGGTGNHNEQFF.

This clonotype was detected many times. The chain uses TRBV5-1 and TRBJ2-3; D is ambiguous. Germline V CDR1 and CDR2: SGHRS, YFSETQ. The CDR3 has 15 amino acids. V shed 1 base and J shed 10 bases, with 19 bases lying between them. The CDR3 is CASSLRYQSFEPQYF. In nucleotides, the CDR3 is TGCGCCAGCAGCTTGCGTTACCAAAGTTTCGAACCGCAGTATTTT.

This clonotype was counted many times. In nucleotides, the CDR3 is TGTGCCAGCAGCTTGGGACAGGGGGCGGAGACCCAGTACTTC. Protein: CASSLGQGAETQYF. This chain connects TRBV7-8 to TRBJ2-5; TRBD1 aligns across 12 bases. The V and J ends lost 3 bases and 5 bases, in that order; junction bases with no gene match: 1. Per the germline V gene, CDR1 is SGHVS and CDR2 is FQNEAQ. This CDR3 contains 14 residues.

The V call is TRBV6-2 or TRBV6-3, the J call TRBJ2-5, with D perhaps given as TRBD1 or TRBD2 (5 bases each). Deletions cut 5 bases from V and 4 bases from J, with 20 bases between. The CDR3 covers 16 residues. Germline CDR1 MNHEY, CDR2 SVGEGT. CDR3 in amino acids: CASSDGAGKGPETQYF. CDR3 coding DNA: TGTGCCAGCAGTGACGGAGCAGGGAAGGGACCAGAGACCCAGTACTTC.

This clonotype was recorded at least ten times. This chain joins TRBV7-4 and TRBJ2-5; a possible D gene is TRBD1 (6 bases). Germline loops: CDR1 SGHVT, CDR2 SQSDAQ. Trimming pared 3 bases from V and 1 base from J, leaving 9 bases between. The CDR3 runs to 14 residues. The CDR3 protein is CASSFGTPQETQYF. In DNA, the CDR3 is TGTGCCAGCAGCTTCGGGACACCCCAAGAGACCCAGTACTTC.

This clonotype showed up many times. The chain is built from TRBV3-1 and TRBJ2-2, with 8 bases aligning to TRBD1. The germline V gene encodes CDR1 LGHDT and CDR2 YNNKEL (reference sequence). CDR3 size: 15 residues. V was clipped by 3 bases and J by 4 bases; unmatched bases: 4. The CDR3 sequence is CASSQAGGRTGELFF. The CDR3, as DNA: TGTGCCAGCAGCCAGGCAGGGGGCCGCACCGGGGAGCTGTTTTTT.

This clonotype has a count of ten or more. J is TRBJ2-7 and V is TRBV5-1; no definite D call. The germline gives CDR1 SGHRS, CDR2 YFSETQ. CDR3 size: 14 residues. Trimming shortened V by 0 bases and J by 2 bases, and 9 bases separated the two germline ends. In DNA, the CDR3 is TGCGCCAGCAGCTTGGAGTTGTCCACCTACGAGCAGTACTTC. Protein sequence: CASSLELSTYEQYF.

There are many counts of this clonotype. V is TRBV12-3 or TRBV12-4 and J is TRBJ2-5, with 11 nucleotides matching TRBD2. The CDR3 has 17 residues. Unmatched junction bases numbered 10, after V lost 6 bases and J lost 1 base. DNA for the CDR3: TGTGCCAGCAGCGGGGGTGATGGGACTAGCGGCCAAGAGACCCAGTACTTC. Translation gives CASSGGDGTSGQETQYF.

This clonotype was counted at least ten times. The chain joins TRBV27 to TRBJ1-6, with 9 nucleotides matching TRBD1. The germline gives CDR1 MNHEY, CDR2 SMNVEV (reference sequence). Trimming removed 6 bases from V and 10 bases from J; junction bases left unmatched: 19. The CDR3 totals 18 residues. The CDR3 DNA follows: TGTGCCAGCAGAAATCGTCCGGGACAGGGTGTTTTAGGGTCACCCCTCCACTTT. As protein: CASRNRPGQGVLGSPLHF.

This clonotype has at least ten counts. The chain recombines TRBV4-1 with TRBJ2-3; 8 bases agree with TRBD2. The CDR3 length is 20 residues. The germline V gene encodes CDR1 MGHRA and CDR2 YSYEKL. V dropped 0 bases and J dropped 2; count of bases not matched to a gene: 16. CDR3: CASSQDVDWREVVATDTQYF. The CDR3, as DNA: TGCGCCAGCAGCCAAGATGTAGATTGGCGGGAGGTCGTCGCCACAGATACGCAGTATTTT.

This clonotype came up many times. The chain joins TRBV6-1 to TRBJ1-1; D is uncertain. The CDR3 runs 15 residues. V lost 7 bases and J lost 3, with 18 bases in between. CDR1 is MNHNS and CDR2 is SASEGT in the germline V gene. The CDR3 nucleotides are TGTGCCAGCACCCCCCCAGGAAGAGGGTACACTGAAGCTTTCTTT. This sequence encodes CASTPPGRGYTEAFF.

This clonotype was counted at least ten times. The chain joins TRBV27 to TRBJ2-2, with 8 bases matching TRBD1. Germline V gene lookup returns CDR1 MNHEY and CDR2 SMNVEV (reference sequence). Trimming took 8 bases from V and 2 from J; bases not matched to a gene: 19. The CDR3 contains 19 residues. CDR3 amino acids: CASPRIRDRHFYNTGELFF. In DNA, the CDR3 is TGTGCCAGCCCGAGAATCCGGGACAGGCATTTCTACAACACCGGGGAGCTGTTTTTT.

The gene calls are TRBV12-5 and TRBJ2-7, with D tentatively TRBD1 (5 bases). The CDR3 length is 12 residues. Germline V gene sequence: CDR1 LGHNT, CDR2 FRNRAP. The V end lost 10 bases, the J end lost 2 bases, and 12 bases lay between the germline ends. DNA of the CDR3: TGTGCTACTTCCAGGGATACCTACGAGCAGTACTTC. Amino acid sequence: CATSRDTYEQYF.

This clonotype was seen ten or more times. The chain carries TRBV3-1 and TRBJ1-3, with a weak D call TRBD1 (6 bases). CDR1 and CDR2 from the germline V gene are LGHDT and YNNKEL (reference sequence). The V end lost 8 bases, the J end lost 4 bases, and 15 bases lay between the germline ends. This CDR3 contains 14 residues. The CDR3 coding sequence is TGTGCCAGCTCGATCGGGGGCGCCGGAAACACCATATATTTT. This translates into CASSIGGAGNTIYF.

This clonotype was counted at least ten times. The chain links TRBV5-1 to TRBJ1-1; D call uncertain. Germline V gives CDR1 SGHRS, CDR2 YFSETQ. V gave up 1 base and J gave up 5 bases, with 9 bases separating them. CDR3 length: 13 amino acids. The CDR3 sequence is CASSLTAGTEAFF. The DNA of the CDR3 is TGCGCCAGCAGCTTGACAGCTGGGACTGAAGCTTTCTTT.

At least ten counts were recorded for this clonotype. The chain carries TRBV29-1 and TRBJ2-1; no reliable D call. The V end lost 6 bases, the J end lost 10 bases, and 10 bases lay between the germline ends. CDR1 is SQVTM, CDR2 ANQGSEA, per germline. The CDR3 has 10 amino acids. CDR3 DNA: TGCAGCGTGGGGTCGAGGGAGCAGTTCTTC. This encodes CSVGSREQFF.

This chain links TRBV12-3 or TRBV12-4 with TRBJ2-7; D is perhaps TRBD1 (6 bases). The V end lost 5 bases, the J end lost 1 base, and 15 bases lay between the germline ends. The CDR3 loop spans 15 amino acids. CDR3: CASSPDTGQSYEQYF. The CDR3 nucleotides read TGTGCCAGCAGTCCGGATACCGGACAGTCCTACGAGCAGTACTTC.

This chain uses TRBV2 with TRBJ1-6; D not resolved. Germline CDR1 SNHLY, CDR2 FYNNEI. CDR3 size: 15 residues. V gave up 6 bases and J gave up 7 bases, with 16 bases separating them. CDR3 residues: CASRQESAGNSPLHF. CDR3 sequence (DNA): TGTGCCAGCAGACAAGAGAGCGCGGGGAATTCACCCCTCCACTTT.

In nucleotides, the CDR3 is TGTGCCAGCAGTGACTTCCCTTATAGCAATCAGCCCCAGCATTTT. Its protein is CASSDFPYSNQPQHF. The chain is built from TRBV6-2 or TRBV6-3 and TRBJ1-5; D is ambiguous. Germline CDR1 MNHEY, CDR2 SVGEGT. Trimming stripped 5 bases from V and 0 bases from J, with 11 bases between. The CDR3 has 15 amino acids.

This clonotype was seen only once. Possible read error: a much larger clone is one base away. The V gene is TRBV7-9, the J gene TRBJ2-3; tentatively, D is TRBD2 (6 bases). CDR1 and CDR2 from the germline V gene are SEHNR and FQNEAQ (reference sequence). Trimming removed 5 bases from V and 2 bases from J, with 14 bases in between. This CDR3 has 15 amino acids. CDR3 bases: TGTGCCAGCAGCGTAACGGCGGGGTCCACAGATACGCAGTATTTT. It yields the protein CASSVTAGSTDTQYF.

Many counts were recorded for this clonotype. This sequence joins TRBV2 and TRBJ2-7; TRBD2 matches 7 bases. V gave up 2 bases and J gave up 3 bases; unmatched junction bases: 7. Germline V gene sequence: CDR1 SNHLY, CDR2 FYNNEI. This CDR3 has 15 amino acids. The CDR3 DNA reads TGTGCCAGCAGTGAAATGCTAGCGGCGAACTACGAGCAGTACTTC. It specifies CASSEMLAANYEQYF.

This clonotype was observed many times. The chain recombines TRBV7-2 with TRBJ2-2; perhaps TRBD1 as D (8 bases). Germline CDR1 SGHTA, CDR2 FQGNSA. The CDR3 runs 15 residues. V was trimmed by 5 bases and J by 6 bases, leaving 16 bases between them. CDR3 loop: CASSPTGAGAGELFF. The CDR3 nucleotides are TGTGCCAGCAGCCCGACAGGGGCGGGAGCCGGGGAGCTGTTTTTT.

This clonotype has at least ten counts. The chain couples TRBV5-1 to TRBJ2-3; 8 nucleotides agree with TRBD2. Looked up from germline, CDR1 is SGHRS and CDR2 is YFSETQ. This CDR3 has 14 amino acids. Trimming took 2 bases from V and 5 from J; bases not matched to a gene: 4. CDR3 protein: CASSFSGGGDTQYF. The DNA of the CDR3 is TGCGCCAGCAGCTTCAGCGGGGGAGGAGATACGCAGTATTTT.

There are many counts of this clonotype. The chain has TRBV27 and TRBJ1-5; no reliable D call. CDR3 size: 14 residues. V was pared by 1 base and J by 4 bases, with 8 bases between. Germline CDR1 reads MNHEY; CDR2 reads SMNVEV (reference sequence). CDR3: CASSLYGPNQPQHF. Here the CDR3 DNA reads TGTGCCAGCAGTTTATACGGGCCGAATCAGCCCCAGCATTTT.

This clonotype was counted many times. The chain joins TRBV20-1 to TRBJ2-1; no definite D call. CDR3 length: 13 residues. Trimming removed 5 bases at V and 5 bases at J, with 13 bases between. The germline V gene encodes CDR1 DFQATT and CDR2 SNEGSKA (reference sequence). The CDR3 sequence: CSALGPGDNEQFF. CDR3 nucleotide sequence: TGCAGTGCTCTGGGTCCCGGAGACAATGAGCAGTTCTTC.

This clonotype has a handful of counts. The chain is built from TRBV12-3 or TRBV12-4 and TRBJ1-6; D is unclear. Trimming took off 1 base at V and 14 bases at J, with 15 bases between the two ends. The CDR3 is 14 amino acids. The CDR3 coding sequence is TGTGCCAGCAGTTTAGATTACGGGCCCCCCTCCCTCCACTTT. This sequence encodes CASSLDYGPPSLHF.